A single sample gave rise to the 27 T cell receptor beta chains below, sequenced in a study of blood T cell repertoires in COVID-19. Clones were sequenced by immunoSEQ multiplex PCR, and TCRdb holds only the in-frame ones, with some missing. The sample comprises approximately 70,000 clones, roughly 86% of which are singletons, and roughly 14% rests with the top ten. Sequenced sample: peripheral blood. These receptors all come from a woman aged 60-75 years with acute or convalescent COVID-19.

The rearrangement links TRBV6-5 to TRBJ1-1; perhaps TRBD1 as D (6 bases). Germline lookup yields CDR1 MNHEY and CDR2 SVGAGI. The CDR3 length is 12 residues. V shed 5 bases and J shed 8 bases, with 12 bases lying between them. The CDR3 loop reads CASSIGGREAFF. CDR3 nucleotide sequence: TGTGCCAGCAGTATAGGGGGTCGGGAAGCTTTCTTT.

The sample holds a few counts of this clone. As DNA, the CDR3 is TGTGCCAGCAGCTTAGCGCTGAGCCACTACACCGGGGAGCTGTTTTTT. Its translation: CASSLALSHYTGELFF. The rearrangement uses TRBV7-9 and TRBJ2-2; D unresolved. V lost 0 bases, J lost 3 bases, and 11 bases lay in between. Germline CDR1 SEHNR, CDR2 FQNEAQ (reference sequence). The CDR3 is made up of 16 amino acids.

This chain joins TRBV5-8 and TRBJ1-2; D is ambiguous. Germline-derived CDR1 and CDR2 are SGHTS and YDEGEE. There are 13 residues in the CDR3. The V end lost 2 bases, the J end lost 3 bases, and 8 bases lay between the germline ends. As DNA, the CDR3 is TGTGCCAGCAGCTTCCGGGGTGACTATGGCTACACCTTC. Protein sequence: CASSFRGDYGYTF.

The CDR3 protein is CASSLVASGGAGSYEQYF. The CDR3 nucleotides are TGCGCCAGCAGCTTGGTAGCTAGCGGGGGGGCCGGCTCCTACGAGCAGTACTTC. The chain employs TRBV5-1 and TRBJ2-7; TRBD2 aligns across 12 bases. Germline CDR1 reads SGHRS; CDR2 reads YFSETQ. V gave up 0 bases and J gave up 0 bases; unmatched junction bases: 7. This CDR3 comprises 18 residues.

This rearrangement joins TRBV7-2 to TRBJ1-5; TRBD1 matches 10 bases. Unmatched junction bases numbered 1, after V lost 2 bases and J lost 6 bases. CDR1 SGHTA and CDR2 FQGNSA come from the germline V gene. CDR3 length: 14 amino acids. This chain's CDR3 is CASSLRQGAQPQHF. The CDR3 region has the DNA TGTGCCAGCAGCTTAAGACAGGGGGCTCAGCCCCAGCATTTT.

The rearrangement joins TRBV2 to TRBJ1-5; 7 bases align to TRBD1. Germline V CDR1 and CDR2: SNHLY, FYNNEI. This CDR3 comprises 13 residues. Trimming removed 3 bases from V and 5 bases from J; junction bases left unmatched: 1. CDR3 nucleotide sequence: TGTGCCAGCAGTGACAGGGGGTATCAGCCCCAGCATTTT. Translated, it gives CASSDRGYQPQHF.

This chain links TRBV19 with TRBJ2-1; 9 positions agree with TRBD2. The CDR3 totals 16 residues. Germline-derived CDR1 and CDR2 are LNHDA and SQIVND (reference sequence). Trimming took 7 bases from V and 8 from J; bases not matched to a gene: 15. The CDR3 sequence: CASTPLGRGGLDEQFF. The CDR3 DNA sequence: TGTGCCAGTACCCCCCTGGGGCGGGGGGGCCTCGATGAGCAGTTCTTC.

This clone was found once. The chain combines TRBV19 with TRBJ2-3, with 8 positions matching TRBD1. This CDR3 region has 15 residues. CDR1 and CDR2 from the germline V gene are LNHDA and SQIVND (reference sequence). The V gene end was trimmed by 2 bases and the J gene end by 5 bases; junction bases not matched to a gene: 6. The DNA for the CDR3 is TGTGCCAGTAGTATACAGGGGGCGCCGGGAGATACGCAGTATTTT. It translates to CASSIQGAPGDTQYF.

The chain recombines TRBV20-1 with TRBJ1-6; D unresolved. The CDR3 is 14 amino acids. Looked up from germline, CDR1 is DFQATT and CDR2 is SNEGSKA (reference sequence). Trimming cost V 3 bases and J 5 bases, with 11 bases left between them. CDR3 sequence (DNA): TGCAGTGCTAGTCTCAGAAATAATAATTCACCCCTCCACTTT. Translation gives CSASLRNNNSPLHF.

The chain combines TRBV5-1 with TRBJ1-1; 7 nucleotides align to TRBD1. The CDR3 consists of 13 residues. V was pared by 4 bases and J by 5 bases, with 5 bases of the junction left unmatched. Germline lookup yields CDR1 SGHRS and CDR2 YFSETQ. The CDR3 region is CASSPGGRTEAFF. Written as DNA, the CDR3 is TGCGCCAGCAGCCCAGGGGGGCGGACTGAAGCTTTCTTT.

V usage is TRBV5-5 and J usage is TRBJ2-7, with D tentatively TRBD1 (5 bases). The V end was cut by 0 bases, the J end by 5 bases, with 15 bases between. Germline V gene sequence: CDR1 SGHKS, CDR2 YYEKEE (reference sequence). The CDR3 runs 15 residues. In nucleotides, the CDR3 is TGTGCCAGCAGCTTGGAAGCAGCTCAGACAGACGAGCAGTACTTC. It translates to CASSLEAAQTDEQYF.

For the CDR3, the DNA is TGCAGCGTTGAGCAGCCGAGAACGAGGACTAGCGGGGGGAGTGAGCAGTTCTTC. Translating gives CSVEQPRTRTSGGSEQFF. The V and J genes are TRBV29-1 and TRBJ2-1; 14 bases match TRBD2. Germline values: CDR1 SQVTM, CDR2 ANQGSEA. This CDR3 is built from 18 residues. V shed 3 bases and J 9 bases; nucleotides not matched to a gene: 16.

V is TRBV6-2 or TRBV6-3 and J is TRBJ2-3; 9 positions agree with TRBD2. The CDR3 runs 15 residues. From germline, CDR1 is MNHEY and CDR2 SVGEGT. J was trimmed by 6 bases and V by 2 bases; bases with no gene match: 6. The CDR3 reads CASSYGTSNRDTQYF. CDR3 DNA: TGTGCCAGCAGTTACGGGACTAGCAATCGTGATACGCAGTATTTT.

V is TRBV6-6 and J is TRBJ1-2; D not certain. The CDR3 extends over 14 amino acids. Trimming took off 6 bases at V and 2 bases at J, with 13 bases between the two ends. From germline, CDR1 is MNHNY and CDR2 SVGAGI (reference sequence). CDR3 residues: CASSLLPGNYGYTF. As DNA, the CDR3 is TGTGCCAGCAGCCTACTTCCGGGGAACTATGGCTACACCTTC.

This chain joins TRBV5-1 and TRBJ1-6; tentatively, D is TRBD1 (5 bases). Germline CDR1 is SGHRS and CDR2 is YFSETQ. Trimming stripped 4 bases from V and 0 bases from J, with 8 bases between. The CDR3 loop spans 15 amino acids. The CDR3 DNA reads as TGCGCCAGCAGCCCCAGGGACTCCTATAATTCACCCCTCCACTTT. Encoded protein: CASSPRDSYNSPLHF. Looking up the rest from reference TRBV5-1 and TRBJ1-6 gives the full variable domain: KAGVTQTPRYLIKTRGQQVTLSCSPISGHRSVSWYQQTPGQGLQFLFEYFSETQRNKGNFPGRFSGRQFSNSRSEMNVSTLELGDSALYLCASSPRDSYNSPLHFGNGTRLTVT.

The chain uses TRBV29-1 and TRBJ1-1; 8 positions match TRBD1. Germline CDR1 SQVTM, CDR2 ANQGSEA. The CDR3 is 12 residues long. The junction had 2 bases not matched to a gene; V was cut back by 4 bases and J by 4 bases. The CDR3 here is CSVGTGPTEAFF. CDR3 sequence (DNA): TGCAGCGTTGGGACAGGGCCCACTGAAGCTTTCTTT.

Written as DNA, the CDR3 is TGTGCCAGCAGCCGGGACAGCGAAAACATTCAGTACTTC. Translated: CASSRDSENIQYF. The V and J genes are TRBV2 and TRBJ2-4; 7 bases are a match to TRBD1. The CDR3 sequence is 13 residues long. CDR1 and CDR2 (germline): SNHLY, FYNNEI. V dropped 6 bases and J dropped 5; count of bases not matched to a gene: 4.

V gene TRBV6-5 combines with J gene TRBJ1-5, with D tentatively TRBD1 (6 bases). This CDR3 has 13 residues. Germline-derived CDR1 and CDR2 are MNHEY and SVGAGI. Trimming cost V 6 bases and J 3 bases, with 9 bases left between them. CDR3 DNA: TGTGCCAGCAGCCGGACAGTCAATCAGCCCCAGCATTTT. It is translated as CASSRTVNQPQHF.

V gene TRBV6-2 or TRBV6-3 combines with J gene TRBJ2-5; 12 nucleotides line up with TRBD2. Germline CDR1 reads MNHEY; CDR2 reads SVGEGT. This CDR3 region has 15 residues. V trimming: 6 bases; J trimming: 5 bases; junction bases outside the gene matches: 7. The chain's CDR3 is CASSRTSGAWETQYF. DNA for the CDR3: TGTGCCAGCAGCCGGACTAGCGGGGCTTGGGAGACCCAGTACTTC.

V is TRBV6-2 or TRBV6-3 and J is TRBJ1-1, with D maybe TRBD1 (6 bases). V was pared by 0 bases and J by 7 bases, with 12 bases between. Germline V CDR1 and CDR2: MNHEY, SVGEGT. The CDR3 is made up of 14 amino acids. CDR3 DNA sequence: TGTGCCAGCAGTTACTCGAGGGGGAGCGGTGAAGCTTTCTTT. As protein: CASSYSRGSGEAFF.

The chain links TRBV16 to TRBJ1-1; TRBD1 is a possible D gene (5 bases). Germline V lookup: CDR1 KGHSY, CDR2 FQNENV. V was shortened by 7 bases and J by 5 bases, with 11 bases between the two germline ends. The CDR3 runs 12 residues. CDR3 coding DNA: TGTGCCAGCACTGCCCAGGGAACTGAAGCTTTCTTT. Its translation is CASTAQGTEAFF.

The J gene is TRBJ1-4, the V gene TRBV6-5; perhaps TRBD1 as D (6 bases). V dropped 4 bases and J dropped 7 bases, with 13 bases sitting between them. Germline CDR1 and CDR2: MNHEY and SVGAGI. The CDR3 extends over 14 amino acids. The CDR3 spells CASSSQPRGEKLFF. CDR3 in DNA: TGTGCCAGCAGTTCCCAACCCAGGGGTGAAAAACTGTTTTTT.

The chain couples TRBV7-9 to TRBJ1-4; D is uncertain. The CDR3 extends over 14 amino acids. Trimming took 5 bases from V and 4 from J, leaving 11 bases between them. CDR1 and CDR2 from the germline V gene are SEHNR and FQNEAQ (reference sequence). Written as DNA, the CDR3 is TGTGCCAGCAGCCTGAGAAGCCGTAATGAAAAACTGTTTTTT. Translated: CASSLRSRNEKLFF.

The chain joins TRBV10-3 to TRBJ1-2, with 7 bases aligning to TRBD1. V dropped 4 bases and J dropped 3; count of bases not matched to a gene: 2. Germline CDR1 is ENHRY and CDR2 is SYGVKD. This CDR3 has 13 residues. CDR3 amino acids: CAISVGTDYGYTF. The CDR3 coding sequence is TGTGCCATCAGTGTGGGGACAGACTATGGCTACACCTTC.

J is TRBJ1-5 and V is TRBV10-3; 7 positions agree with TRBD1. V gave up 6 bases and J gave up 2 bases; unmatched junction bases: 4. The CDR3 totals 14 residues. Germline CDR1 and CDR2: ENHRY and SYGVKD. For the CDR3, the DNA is TGTGCCATCAGGGGGGACAGAGGCAATCAGCCCCAGCATTTT. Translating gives CAIRGDRGNQPQHF.

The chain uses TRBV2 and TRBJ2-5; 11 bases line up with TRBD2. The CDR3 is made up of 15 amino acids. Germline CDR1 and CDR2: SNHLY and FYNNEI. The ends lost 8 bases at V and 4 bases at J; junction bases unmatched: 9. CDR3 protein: CASLTSGGGGETQYF. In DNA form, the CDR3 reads TGTGCCAGCCTAACTAGCGGGGGCGGTGGAGAGACCCAGTACTTC.

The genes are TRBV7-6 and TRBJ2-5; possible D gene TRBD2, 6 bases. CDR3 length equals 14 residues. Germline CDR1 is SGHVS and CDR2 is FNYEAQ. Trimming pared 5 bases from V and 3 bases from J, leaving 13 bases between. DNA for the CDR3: TGTGCCAGCAGCGTCCGGGACTTAGAAGAGACCCAGTACTTC. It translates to CASSVRDLEETQYF.